The clone carrying this T cell receptor beta chain turned up a few times. Its antigen is unknown. This entry comes from a study of early stage breast cancer tumors. On the study more broadly: ER+/PR+/HER2- status applied to about 80% of the 16 invasive breast tumors.

Each sample had two DNA replicates, about 0.47 ug blood or around 1.6 ug tissue. Method: immunoSEQ multiplex PCR; TCRdb's copy keeps in-frame clones and lacks some. This table has roughly 60,000 clones, 65% to 80% appearing once. CDR3 length equals 14 residues. Trimming took 0 bases from V and 12 from J, leaving 18 bases between them. CDR1 is KGHSH and CDR2 is LQKENI in the germline V gene. Study observations and caveats: Commonly generated sequences made up most enriched TCRB sequences shared between patients. In about 85% of the 16 patients, blood comparison separated tumor from normal breast.

This clonotype was obtained from a young adult with breast cancer. The chain links TRBV18 to TRBJ2-7; D gene ambiguous. Sequenced input: blood. The CDR3 loop reads CASSPPSRTPLRYF. CDR3 nucleotides: TGTGCCAGCTCACCACCATCCCGGACGCCGCTCAGGTACTTC.